This paragraph covers one TCR beta chain sequence. What it recognizes is unknown. The sample is drawn from a study of OX40 agonist ivuxolimab in advanced cancers. TCRdb keeps only in-frame clones here, not all; method: immunoSEQ multiplex PCR. The data hold 70,000 to 90,000 clones, with roughly 89% observed a single time. Study-wide results and limits: Clonal expansion was seen in CD4+ and CD8+ blood T cells by week 6 at 0.1 to 3.0 mg/kg. Among T cells, CD8+ cells averaged more expanded clones than CD4+ cells.

Trimming shortened V by 4 bases and J by 8 bases, and 18 bases separated the two germline ends. This CDR3 region has 15 residues. Germline CDR1 is MGHRA and CDR2 is YSYEKL. Drawing of blood for sampling happened at baseline, at cycle 4 day 1, and at cycle 7 day 1. The TCR comes from an adult with an advanced solid tumor such as melanoma, head and neck, liver or kidney cancer. The sample here was CD4+ or CD8+ T cells sorted from blood, taken in a trial of the OX40 agonist ivuxolimab. The chain combines TRBV4-1 with TRBJ2-1, with D perhaps being TRBD1 or TRBD2 (5 bases each). The CDR3 region has the DNA TGCGCCAGCAGCCCCCGAAAGGGGACCGACCATGAGCAGTTCTTC. It specifies CASSPRKGTDHEQFF.